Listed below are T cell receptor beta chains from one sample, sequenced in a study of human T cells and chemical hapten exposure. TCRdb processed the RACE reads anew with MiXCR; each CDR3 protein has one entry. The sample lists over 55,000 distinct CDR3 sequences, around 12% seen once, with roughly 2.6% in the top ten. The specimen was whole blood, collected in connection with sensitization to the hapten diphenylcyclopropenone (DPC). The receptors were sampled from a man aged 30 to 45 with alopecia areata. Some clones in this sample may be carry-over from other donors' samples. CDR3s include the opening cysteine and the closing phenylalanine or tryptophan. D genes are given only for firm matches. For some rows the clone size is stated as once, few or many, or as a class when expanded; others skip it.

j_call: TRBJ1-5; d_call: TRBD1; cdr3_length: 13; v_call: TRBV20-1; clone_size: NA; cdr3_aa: CSATRQGRQPQHF; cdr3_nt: TGCAGTGCAACCAGACAGGGGCGTCAGCCCCAGCATTTT
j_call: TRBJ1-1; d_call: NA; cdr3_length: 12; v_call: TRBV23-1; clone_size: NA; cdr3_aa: CASSQLRGGAFF; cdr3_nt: TGCGCCAGCAGTCAACTCAGGGGTGGGGCTTTCTTT
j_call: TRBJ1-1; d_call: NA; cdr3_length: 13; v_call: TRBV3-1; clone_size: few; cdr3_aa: CASSPFQNTEAFF; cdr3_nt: TGTGCCAGCAGCCCCTTTCAGAACACTGAAGCTTTCTTT
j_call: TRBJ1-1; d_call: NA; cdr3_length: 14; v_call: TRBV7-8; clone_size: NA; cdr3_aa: CASSQGRRNTEAFF; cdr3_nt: TGTGCCAGCAGCCAAGGCAGGAGGAACACTGAAGCTTTCTTT
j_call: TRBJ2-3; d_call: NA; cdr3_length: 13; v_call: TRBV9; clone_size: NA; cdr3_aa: CASSPVAPDTQYF; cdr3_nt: TGTGCCAGCAGCCCCGTGGCCCCAGATACGCAGTATTTT
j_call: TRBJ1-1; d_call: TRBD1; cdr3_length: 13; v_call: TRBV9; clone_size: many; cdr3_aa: CASSRFMDREAFF; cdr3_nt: TGTGCCAGCAGCCGATTCATGGACAGGGAAGCTTTCTTT
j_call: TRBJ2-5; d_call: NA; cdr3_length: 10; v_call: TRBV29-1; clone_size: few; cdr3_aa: CSSGWETQYF; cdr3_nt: TGCAGCTCTGGCTGGGAGACCCAGTACTTC
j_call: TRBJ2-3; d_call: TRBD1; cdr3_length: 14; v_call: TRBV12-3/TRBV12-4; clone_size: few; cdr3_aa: CASSLGTGTDTQYF; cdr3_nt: TGTGCCAGCAGTTTAGGGACAGGAACAGATACGCAGTATTTT
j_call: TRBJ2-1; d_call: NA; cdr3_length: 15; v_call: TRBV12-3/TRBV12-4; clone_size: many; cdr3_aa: CASSQGGAGYNEQFF; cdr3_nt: TGTGCCAGCAGCCAAGGGGGGGCTGGGTACAATGAGCAGTTCTTC
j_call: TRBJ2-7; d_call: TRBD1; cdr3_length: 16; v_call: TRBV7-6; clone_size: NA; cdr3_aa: CASSLAPDRKGYEQYF; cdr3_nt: TGTGCCAGCAGCTTAGCCCCGGACAGGAAAGGCTACGAGCAGTACTTC
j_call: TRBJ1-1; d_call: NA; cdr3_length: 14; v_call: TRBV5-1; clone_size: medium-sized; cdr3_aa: CASSLDPLNTEAFF; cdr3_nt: TGCGCCAGCAGCTTGGATCCGTTGAACACTGAAGCTTTCTTT
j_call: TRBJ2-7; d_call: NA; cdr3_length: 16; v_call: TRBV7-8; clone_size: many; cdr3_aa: CASSLESRDGDYEQYF; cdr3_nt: TGTGCCAGCAGCTTAGAGTCCCGGGACGGGGACTACGAGCAGTACTTC
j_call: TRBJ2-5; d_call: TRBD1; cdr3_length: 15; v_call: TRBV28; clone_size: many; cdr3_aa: CASSLGVTGGETQYF; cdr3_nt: TGTGCCAGCAGTCTGGGGGTGACAGGGGGCGAGACCCAGTACTTC
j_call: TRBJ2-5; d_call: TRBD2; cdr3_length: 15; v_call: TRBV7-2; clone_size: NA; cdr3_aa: CASSLTSGEGETQYF; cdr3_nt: TGTGCCAGCAGCTTAACTAGCGGGGAGGGGGAGACCCAGTACTTC
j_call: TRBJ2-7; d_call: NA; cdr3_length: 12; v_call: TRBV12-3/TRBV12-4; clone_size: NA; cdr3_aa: CASSLQGSEQYF; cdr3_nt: TGTGCCAGCAGTTTACAGGGCTCCGAGCAGTACTTC
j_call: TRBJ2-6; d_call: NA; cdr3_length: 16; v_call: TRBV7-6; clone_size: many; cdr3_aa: CASSQFGGSGANVLTF; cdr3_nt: TGTGCCAGCAGCCAATTCGGAGGTTCTGGGGCCAACGTCCTGACTTTC
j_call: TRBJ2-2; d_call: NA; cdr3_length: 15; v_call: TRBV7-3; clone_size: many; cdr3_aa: CASTPSLRGTGELFF; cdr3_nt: TGTGCCAGCACCCCTTCCTTGAGGGGAACCGGGGAGCTGTTTTTT
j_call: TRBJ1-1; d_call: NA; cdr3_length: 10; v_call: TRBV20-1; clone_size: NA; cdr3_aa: CSARRSEAFF; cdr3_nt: TGCAGTGCTAGAAGGTCTGAAGCTTTCTTT
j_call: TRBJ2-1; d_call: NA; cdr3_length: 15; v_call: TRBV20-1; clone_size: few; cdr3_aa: CSARPGGSSYNEQFF; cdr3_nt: TGCAGTGCTAGACCTGGGGGTAGCTCCTACAATGAGCAGTTCTTC
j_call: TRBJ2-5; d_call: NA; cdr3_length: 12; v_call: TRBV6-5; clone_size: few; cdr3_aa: CASSYNSETQYF; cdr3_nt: TGTGCCAGCAGTTACAACAGTGAGACCCAGTACTTC
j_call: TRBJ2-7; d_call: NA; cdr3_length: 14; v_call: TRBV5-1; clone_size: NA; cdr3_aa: CASSQGRSNYEQYF; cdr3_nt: TGCGCCAGCAGCCAGGGACGCTCTAACTACGAGCAGTACTTC
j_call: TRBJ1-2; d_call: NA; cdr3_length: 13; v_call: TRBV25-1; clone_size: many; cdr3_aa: CASSEGTAYGYTF; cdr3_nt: TGTGCCAGCAGTGAAGGAACGGCCTATGGCTACACCTTC
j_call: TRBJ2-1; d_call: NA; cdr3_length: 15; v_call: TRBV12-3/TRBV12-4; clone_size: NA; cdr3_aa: CASSLAVRGMGEQFF; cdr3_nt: TGTGCCAGCAGTTTAGCGGTCAGGGGCATGGGTGAGCAGTTCTTC
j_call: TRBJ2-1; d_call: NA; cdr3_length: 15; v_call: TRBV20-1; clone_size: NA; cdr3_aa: CSAREGGGSYNEQFF; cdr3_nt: TGCAGTGCTAGAGAAGGGGGGGGATCGTACAATGAGCAGTTCTTC
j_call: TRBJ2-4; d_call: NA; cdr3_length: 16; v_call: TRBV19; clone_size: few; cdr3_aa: CASSIGGFKAKNIQYF; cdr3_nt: TGTGCCAGTAGTATAGGGGGATTCAAAGCCAAAAACATTCAGTACTTC
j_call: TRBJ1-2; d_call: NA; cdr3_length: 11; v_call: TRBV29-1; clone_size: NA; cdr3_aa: CSVEVQDGYTF; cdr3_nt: TGCAGCGTTGAAGTCCAGGATGGCTACACCTTC
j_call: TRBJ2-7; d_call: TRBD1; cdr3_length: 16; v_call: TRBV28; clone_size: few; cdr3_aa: CASSLYRRDSSYEQYF; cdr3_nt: TGTGCCAGCAGCCTTTACCGCCGGGACAGCTCCTACGAGCAGTACTTC
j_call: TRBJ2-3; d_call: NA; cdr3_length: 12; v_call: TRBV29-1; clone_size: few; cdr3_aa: CSVGGSTDTQYF; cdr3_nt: TGCAGCGTTGGTGGAAGCACAGATACGCAGTATTTT
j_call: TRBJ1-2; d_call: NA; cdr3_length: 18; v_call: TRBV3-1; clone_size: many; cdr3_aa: CASSQDSGSGADRYGYTF; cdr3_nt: TGTGCCAGCAGCCAAGATTCGGGGTCAGGGGCGGACCGCTATGGCTACACCTTC
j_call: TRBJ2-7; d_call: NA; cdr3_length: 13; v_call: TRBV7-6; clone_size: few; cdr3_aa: CASSRGITYEQYF; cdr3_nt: TGTGCCAGCAGTCGGGGCATAACCTACGAGCAGTACTTC
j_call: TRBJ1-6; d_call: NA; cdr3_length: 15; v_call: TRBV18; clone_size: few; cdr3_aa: CASSPSSGINSPLHF; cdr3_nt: TGTGCCAGCTCACCAAGTTCCGGGATTAATTCACCCCTCCACTTT
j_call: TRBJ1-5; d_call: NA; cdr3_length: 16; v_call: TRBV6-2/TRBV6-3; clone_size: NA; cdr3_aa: CASSKPPSRGNQPQHF; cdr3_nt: TGTGCCAGCAGTAAGCCGCCGTCCCGGGGCAATCAGCCCCAGCATTTT
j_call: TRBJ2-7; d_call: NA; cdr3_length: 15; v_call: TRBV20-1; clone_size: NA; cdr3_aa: CSARDSSTLRGEQYF; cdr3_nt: TGCAGTGCTAGAGATAGTAGCACTCTTAGGGGCGAGCAGTACTTC
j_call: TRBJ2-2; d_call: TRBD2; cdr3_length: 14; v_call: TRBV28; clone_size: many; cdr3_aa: CASTYSGAARELFF; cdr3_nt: TGTGCCAGCACTTATAGCGGGGCCGCTCGGGAGCTGTTTTTT
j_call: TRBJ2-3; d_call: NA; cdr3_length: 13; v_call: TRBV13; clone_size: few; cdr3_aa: CASSTQGKDTQYF; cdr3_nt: TGTGCCAGCAGCACCCAGGGAAAAGATACGCAGTATTTT
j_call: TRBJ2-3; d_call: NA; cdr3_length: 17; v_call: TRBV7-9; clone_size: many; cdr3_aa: CASSPGRRGLDTDTQYF; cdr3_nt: TGTGCCAGCAGCCCTGGGCGGCGGGGCTTGGACACAGATACGCAGTATTTT
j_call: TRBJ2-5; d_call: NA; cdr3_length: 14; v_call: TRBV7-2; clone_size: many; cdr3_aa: CASSLARGRETQYF; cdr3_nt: TGTGCCAGCAGCTTAGCCCGGGGGCGAGAGACCCAGTACTTC
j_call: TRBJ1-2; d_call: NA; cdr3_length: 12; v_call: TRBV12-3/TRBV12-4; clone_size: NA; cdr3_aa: CASSLGRYGYTF; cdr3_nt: TGTGCCAGCAGCCTAGGACGCTATGGCTACACCTTC
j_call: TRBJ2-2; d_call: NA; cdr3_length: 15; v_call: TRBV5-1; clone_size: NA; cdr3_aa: CASSLGTRNTGELFF; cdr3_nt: TGCGCCAGCAGCTTGGGGACGAGGAACACCGGGGAGCTGTTTTTT